This T cell receptor (beta chain) was profiled in a study of T cell responses to AZD1222 COVID-19 vaccine. Study outcomes and limitations: A mostly white British donor set with more females was recruited, and clonal diversity was possibly underestimated. Repertoire sampling was restricted to post-peak T cell response timepoints. Baseline seropositives among AZD1222 recipients totaled only 6 or 7.

The data were produced by immunoSEQ multiplex PCR, yet TCRdb's version contains in-frame clones alone and is incomplete. The sample contains 65,000 to 70,000 clones, roughly 82% of which appear only once. Comment on this clone: Its antigen is unknown.

The CDR3 loop spans 13 amino acids. Germline CDR1 is SGHAT and CDR2 is FQDESV (reference sequence). V was shortened by 1 base and J by 7 bases, with 8 bases between the two germline ends. The chain couples TRBV11-1 to TRBJ2-1; D not certain. Here the sequenced sample was peripheral blood, taken on day 0 of AZD1222 vaccination. This sequence was found in an adult in good health. For the CDR3, the DNA is TGTGCCAGCAGCTTAGATTTACGGAATGAGCAGTTCTTC. Translating it yields CASSLDLRNEQFF.